This TCR beta chain was sequenced for a study of blood T cell repertoires in COVID-19. Produced via immunoSEQ multiplex PCR; TCRdb's table is partial and in-frame only. Here the sample spans about 400,000 clones, approximately 91% being singletons. With 1 base removed from V and 0 bases from J, the gap between germline ends came to 13 bases. The CDR3 loop spans 16 amino acids. The germline V gene encodes CDR1 SGHDT and CDR2 YYEEEE. Participants spanned ages about 18 to 89 years and resided in 20 to 30 US areas. Sequencing was done on a sample of PBMCs or T cells enriched from blood (not recorded which). The clonotype comes from a woman between 40 and 55 years old with acute COVID-19. The chain carries TRBV5-6 and TRBJ1-2; a weak D match, TRBD1 (6 bases). The CDR3 DNA reads as TGTGCCAGCAGCTTGTCTTACAGGGCCGCTAACTATGGCTACACCTTC. Translating gives CASSLSYRAANYGYTF.